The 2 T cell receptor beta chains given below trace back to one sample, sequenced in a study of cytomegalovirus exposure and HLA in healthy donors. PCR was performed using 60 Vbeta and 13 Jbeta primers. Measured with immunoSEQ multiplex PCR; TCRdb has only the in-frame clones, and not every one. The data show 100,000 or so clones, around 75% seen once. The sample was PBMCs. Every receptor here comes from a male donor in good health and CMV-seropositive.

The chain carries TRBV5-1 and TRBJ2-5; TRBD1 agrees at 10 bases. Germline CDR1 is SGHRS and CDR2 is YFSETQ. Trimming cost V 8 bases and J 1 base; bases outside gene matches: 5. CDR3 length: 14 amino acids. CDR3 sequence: CASQGQGRQETQYF. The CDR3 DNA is TGCGCCAGTCAGGGACAGGGGCGCCAAGAGACCCAGTACTTC.

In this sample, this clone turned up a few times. The CDR3 here is CATSREPVGGAFFGSTDTQYF. CDR3 in DNA: TGTGCCACCAGCAGGGAACCGGTCGGGGGGGCTTTTTTTGGGAGCACAGATACGCAGTATTTT. The chain recombines TRBV15 with TRBJ2-3; TRBD2 matches at 8 bases. Looked up from germline, CDR1 is LNHNV and CDR2 is YYDKDF (reference sequence). The CDR3 has 21 amino acids. The trim removed 3 bases at V and 0 bases at J, leaving 20 bases unmatched.